This T cell receptor beta chain was documented in a study of blood T cell repertoires in COVID-19. Background on the study: Nucleic acid was either cDNA or gDNA, and it came from T cells, B-cell-depleted T cells, or PBMCs.

Germline V gives CDR1 SNHLY, CDR2 FYNNEI. The CDR3 runs to 15 residues. V dropped 3 bases and J dropped 0; count of bases not matched to a gene: 1. Generated by immunoSEQ multiplex PCR, the TCRdb table keeps only in-frame clones and is missing some. The sample lists around 220,000 clones, over 75% seen once, with less than 4.5% in the top ten. The chain combines TRBV2 with TRBJ1-3; 8 nucleotides line up with TRBD1. This receptor was obtained from a man aged 50-60 years with acute or convalescent COVID-19. Sequencing was done on a sample of peripheral blood. CDR3 nucleotide sequence: TGTGCCAGCAGTGACAGGGGGCTCTCTGGAAACACCATATATTTT. It specifies CASSDRGLSGNTIYF.